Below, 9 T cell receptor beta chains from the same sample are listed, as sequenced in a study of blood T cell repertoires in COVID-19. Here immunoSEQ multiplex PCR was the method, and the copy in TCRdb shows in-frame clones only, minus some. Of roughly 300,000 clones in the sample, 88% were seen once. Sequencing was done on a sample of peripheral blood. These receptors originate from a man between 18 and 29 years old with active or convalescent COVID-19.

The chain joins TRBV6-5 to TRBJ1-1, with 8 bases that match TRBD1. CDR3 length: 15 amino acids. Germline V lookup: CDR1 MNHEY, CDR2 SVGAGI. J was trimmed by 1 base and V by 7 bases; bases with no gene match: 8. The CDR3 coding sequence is TGTGCCAGCACCCACTACAGGGGGGCGAACACTGAAGCTTTCTTT. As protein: CASTHYRGANTEAFF.

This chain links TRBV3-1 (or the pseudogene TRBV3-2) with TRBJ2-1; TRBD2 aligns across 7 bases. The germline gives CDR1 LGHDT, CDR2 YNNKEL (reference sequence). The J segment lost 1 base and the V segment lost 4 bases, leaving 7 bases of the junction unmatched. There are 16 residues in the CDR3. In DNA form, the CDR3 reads TGTGCCAGCAGCCCCACCCCGGGAGGATCCTACAATGAGCAGTTCTTC. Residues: CASSPTPGGSYNEQFF.

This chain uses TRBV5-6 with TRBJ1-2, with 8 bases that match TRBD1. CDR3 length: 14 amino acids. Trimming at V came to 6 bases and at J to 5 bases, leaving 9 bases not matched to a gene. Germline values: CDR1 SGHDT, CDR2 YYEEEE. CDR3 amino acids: CASKTQGARYGYTF. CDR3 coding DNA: TGTGCCAGCAAGACTCAGGGGGCGAGGTATGGCTACACCTTC.

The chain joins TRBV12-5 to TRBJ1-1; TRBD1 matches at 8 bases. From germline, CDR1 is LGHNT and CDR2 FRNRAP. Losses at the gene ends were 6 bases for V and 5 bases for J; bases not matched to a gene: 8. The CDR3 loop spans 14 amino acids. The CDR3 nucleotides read TGTGCTAGTGGAAAGACAGGGGCAAGGACTGAAGCTTTCTTT. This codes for CASGKTGARTEAFF. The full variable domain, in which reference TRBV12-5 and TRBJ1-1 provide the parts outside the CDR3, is DARVTQTPRHKVTEMGQEVTMRCQPILGHNTVFWYRQTMMQGLELLAYFRNRAPLDDSGMPKDRFSAEMPDATLATLKIQPSEPRDSAVYFCASGKTGARTEAFFGQGTRLTVV.

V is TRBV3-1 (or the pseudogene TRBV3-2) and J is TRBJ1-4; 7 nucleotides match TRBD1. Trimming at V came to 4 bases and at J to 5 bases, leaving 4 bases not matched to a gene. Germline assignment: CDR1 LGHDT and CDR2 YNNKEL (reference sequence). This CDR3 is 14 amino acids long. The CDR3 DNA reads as TGTGCCAGCAGCCGATGGGACAGCAATGAAAAACTGTTTTTT. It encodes CASSRWDSNEKLFF.

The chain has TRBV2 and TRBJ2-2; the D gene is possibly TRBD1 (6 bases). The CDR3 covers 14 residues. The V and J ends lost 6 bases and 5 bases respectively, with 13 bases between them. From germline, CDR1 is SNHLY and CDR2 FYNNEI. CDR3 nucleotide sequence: TGTGCCAGCAGGGAACAGGGTAATACCGGGGAGCTGTTTTTT. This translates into CASREQGNTGELFF. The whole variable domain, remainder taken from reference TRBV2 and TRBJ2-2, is EPEVTQTPSHQVTQMGQEVILRCVPISNHLYFYWYRQILGQKVEFLVSFYNNEISEKSEIFDDQFSVERPDGSNFTLKIRSTKLEDSAMYFCASREQGNTGELFFGEGSRLTVL.

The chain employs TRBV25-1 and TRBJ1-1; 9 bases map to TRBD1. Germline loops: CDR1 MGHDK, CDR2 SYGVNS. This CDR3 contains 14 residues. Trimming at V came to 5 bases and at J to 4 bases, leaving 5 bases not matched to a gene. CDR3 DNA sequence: TGTGCCAGCAGTCCAGGGACAGGGCCCACTGAAGCTTTCTTT. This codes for CASSPGTGPTEAFF.

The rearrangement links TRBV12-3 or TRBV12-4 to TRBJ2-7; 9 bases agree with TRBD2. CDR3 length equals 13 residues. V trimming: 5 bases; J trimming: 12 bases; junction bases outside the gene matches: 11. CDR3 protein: CASSPSTSGGMYF. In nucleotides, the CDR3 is TGTGCCAGCAGTCCGTCGACTAGCGGAGGGATGTACTTC.

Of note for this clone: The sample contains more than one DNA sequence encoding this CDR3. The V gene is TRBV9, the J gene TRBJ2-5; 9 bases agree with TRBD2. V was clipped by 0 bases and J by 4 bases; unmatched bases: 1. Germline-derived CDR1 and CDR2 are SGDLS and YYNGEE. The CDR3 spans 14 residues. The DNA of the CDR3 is TGTGCCAGCAGCGTAGGAGCGGGGGGAGAGACCCAGTACTTC. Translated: CASSVGAGGETQYF.